Listed here are 13 T cell receptor beta chains from one sample, sequenced in a study of blood T cell repertoires in COVID-19. Sequencing was performed with immunoSEQ multiplex PCR; in TCRdb, only in-frame clones are kept and a portion is missing. The top ten clones hold more than 3% of a sample with roughly 340,000 clones, about 93% of them seen once. The sequencing sample was made of peripheral blood. All receptors come from a woman aged 18-30 years who had recovered from COVID-19.

The chain combines TRBV6-5 with TRBJ1-1, with 9 bases aligning to TRBD1. The germline gives CDR1 MNHEY, CDR2 SVGAGI. V was clipped by 7 bases and J by 1 base; unmatched bases: 7. This CDR3 has 15 residues. This chain's CDR3 is CASIDRGGQNTEAFF. The CDR3 DNA sequence: TGTGCCAGCATAGACAGGGGGGGACAGAACACTGAAGCTTTCTTT.

This chain joins TRBV6-6 and TRBJ2-6; 8 bases are a match to TRBD1. From germline, CDR1 is MNHNY and CDR2 SVGAGI (reference sequence). The V segment lost 5 bases and the J segment 3 bases; nucleotides outside the gene matches: 9. The CDR3 totals 17 residues. CDR3 in DNA: TGTGCCAGCAGTCCCGGACAGGGTGGGTATGGGGCCAACGTCCTGACTTTC. Translation: CASSPGQGGYGANVLTF.

The chain uses TRBV13 and TRBJ2-7; the match to TRBD2 covers 7 bases. This CDR3 comprises 14 residues. CDR1 PRHDT and CDR2 FYEKMQ come from the germline V gene (reference sequence). The ends lost 7 bases at V and 2 bases at J; junction bases unmatched: 8. The CDR3 reads CASTPRDYPYEQYV. The DNA of the CDR3 is TGTGCCAGCACTCCTCGGGACTACCCCTACGAGCAGTACGTC.

A single count supports this clone. The chain has TRBV19 and TRBJ1-2; no reliable D call. Between the trimmed V and J ends, which lost 7 bases and 0 bases, there was a span of 12 bases. Looked up from germline, CDR1 is LNHDA and CDR2 is SQIVND (reference sequence). CDR3 size: 14 residues. CDR3 residues: CASTYTETNYGYTF. Written as DNA, the CDR3 is TGTGCCAGTACTTACACAGAGACTAACTATGGCTACACCTTC.

A single count supports this clone. This chain joins TRBV27 and TRBJ1-6, with D perhaps TRBD1 (5 bases). The length of the CDR3 is 15 residues. CDR1 is MNHEY, CDR2 SMNVEV, per germline (reference sequence). Deletions cut 7 bases from V and 4 bases from J, with 14 bases between. CDR3 loop: CASTLTGRYNSPLHF. The CDR3 region has the DNA TGTGCCAGCACCTTAACAGGAAGATATAATTCACCCCTCCACTTT.

The rearrangement links TRBV9 to TRBJ2-2, with TRBD1 as a possible D gene (5 bases). The CDR3 spans 14 residues. Trimming removed 3 bases at V and 3 bases at J, with 9 bases between. Germline CDR1 and CDR2: SGDLS and YYNGEE. The CDR3 nucleotides read TGTGCCAGCAGCGAAAGGACATACACCGGGGAGCTGTTTTTT. Translating it yields CASSERTYTGELFF.

The rearrangement links TRBV14 to TRBJ2-2; 10 bases map to TRBD1. V was pared by 1 base and J by 2 bases, with 1 base of the junction left unmatched. The CDR3 loop spans 16 amino acids. CDR1 and CDR2 (germline): SGHDN, FVKESK. CDR3 nucleotide sequence: TGTGCCAGCAGCCAAGGGACAGGGGGTAACACCGGGGAGCTGTTTTTT. This codes for CASSQGTGGNTGELFF.

This chain connects TRBV5-1 to TRBJ2-5, with 14 bases fitting TRBD2. CDR1 is SGHRS and CDR2 is YFSETQ in the germline V gene. The CDR3 is 15 residues long. The junction had 2 bases not matched to a gene; V was cut back by 3 bases and J by 4 bases. The CDR3 region is CASSSGTSGRETQYF. CDR3 in DNA: TGCGCCAGCAGCTCCGGGACTAGCGGGAGAGAGACCCAGTACTTC.

The chain joins TRBV11-2 to TRBJ2-5; TRBD1 agrees at 12 bases. The CDR3 covers 17 residues. Per the germline V gene, CDR1 is SGHAT and CDR2 is FQNNGV. V was clipped by 5 bases and J by 3 bases; unmatched bases: 10. CDR3 DNA: TGTGCCAGCAGCCCCGACGGGACAGGGGGCAAAAAAGAGACCCAGTACTTC. Its translation is CASSPDGTGGKKETQYF.

This clone was seen a handful of times. V usage is TRBV19 and J usage is TRBJ1-2; possible D gene TRBD1, 5 bases. Germline V gene sequence: CDR1 LNHDA, CDR2 SQIVND (reference sequence). The CDR3 has 14 residues. With 6 bases removed from V and 6 bases from J, the gap between germline ends came to 17 bases. The CDR3 here is CASSPLGRVNGYTF. In DNA form, the CDR3 reads TGTGCCAGTAGCCCCCTGGGGCGAGTGAATGGCTACACCTTC.

The rearrangement links TRBV6-4 to TRBJ2-1; D not resolved. The V gene lost 5 bases and the J gene lost 6 bases, with 8 bases spanning the gap. The germline gives CDR1 MRHNA, CDR2 SNTAGT. The CDR3 runs 12 residues. Written as DNA, the CDR3 is TGTGCCAGCAGTTCTAGTCTCAATGAGCAGTTCTTC. Translating it yields CASSSSLNEQFF.

The DNA for the CDR3 is TGTGCCATCTCAAAGGGCCTTTCTAGCGGCGGGGAGCTGTTTTTT. Translating it yields CAISKGLSSGGELFF. The V call is TRBV10-3, the J call TRBJ2-2; TRBD2 matches at 7 bases. Germline V gene sequence: CDR1 ENHRY, CDR2 SYGVKD. V lost 8 bases, J lost 7 bases, and 13 bases stayed unmatched. This CDR3 contains 15 residues.

This clone was seen only once. The rearrangement joins TRBV7-9 to TRBJ1-2; D uncertain. V lost 5 bases and J lost 5, with 12 bases in between. CDR1 is SEHNR and CDR2 is FQNEAQ in the germline V gene (reference sequence). This CDR3 region has 13 residues. DNA for the CDR3: TGTGCCAGCAGCCAACTAGGCCCTTATGGCTACACCTTC. Protein product: CASSQLGPYGYTF.